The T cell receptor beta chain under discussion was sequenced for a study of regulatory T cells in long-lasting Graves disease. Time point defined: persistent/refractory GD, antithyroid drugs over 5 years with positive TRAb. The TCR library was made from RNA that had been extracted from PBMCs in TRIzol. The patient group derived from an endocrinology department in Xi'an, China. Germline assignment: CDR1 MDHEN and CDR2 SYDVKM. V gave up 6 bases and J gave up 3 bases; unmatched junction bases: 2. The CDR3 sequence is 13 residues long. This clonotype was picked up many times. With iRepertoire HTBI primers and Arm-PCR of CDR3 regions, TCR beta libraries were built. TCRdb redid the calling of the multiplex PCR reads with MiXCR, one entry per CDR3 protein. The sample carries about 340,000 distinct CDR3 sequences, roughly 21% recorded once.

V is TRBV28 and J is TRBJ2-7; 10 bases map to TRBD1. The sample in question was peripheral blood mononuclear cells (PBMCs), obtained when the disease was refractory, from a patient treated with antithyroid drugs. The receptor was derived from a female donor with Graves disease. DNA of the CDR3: TGTGCCAGCAGGGGACAGGGGATCTACGAGCAGTACTTC. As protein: CASRGQGIYEQYF. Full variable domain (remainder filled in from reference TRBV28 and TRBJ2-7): DVKVTQSSRYLVKRTGEKVFLECVQDMDHENMFWYRQDPGLGLRLIYFSYDVKMKEKGDIPEGYSVSREKKERFSLILESASTNQTSMYLCASRGQGIYEQYFGPGTRLTVT.